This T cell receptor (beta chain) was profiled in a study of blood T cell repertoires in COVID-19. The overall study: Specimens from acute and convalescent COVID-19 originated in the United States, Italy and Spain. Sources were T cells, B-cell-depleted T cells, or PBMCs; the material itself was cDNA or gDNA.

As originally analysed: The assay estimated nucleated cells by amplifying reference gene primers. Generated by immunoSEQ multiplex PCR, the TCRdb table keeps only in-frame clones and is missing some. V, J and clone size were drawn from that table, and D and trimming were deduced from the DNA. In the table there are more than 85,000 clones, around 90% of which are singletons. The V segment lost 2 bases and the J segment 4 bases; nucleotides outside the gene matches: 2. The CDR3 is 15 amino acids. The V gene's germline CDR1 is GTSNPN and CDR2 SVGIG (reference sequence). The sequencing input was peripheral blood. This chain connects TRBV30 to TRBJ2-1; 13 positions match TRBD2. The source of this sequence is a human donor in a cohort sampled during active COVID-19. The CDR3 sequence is CAWSRGLAGYNEQFF. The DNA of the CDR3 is TGTGCCTGGAGTAGGGGACTAGCGGGGTACAATGAGCAGTTCTTC.